Each of the 29 T cell receptor beta chains below was sequenced from the same sample in a study of shared clonotypes between healthy human individuals. Naive CD8 cells comprised CD45RO-negative, CCR7-positively selected cells, excluding terminally differentiated effector memory CD45RA+ cells. Generated by immunoSEQ multiplex PCR, the TCRdb table keeps only in-frame clones and is missing some. Of roughly 650,000 clones in the sample, around 96% were seen once. Input material: naive CD8+ T cells sorted from blood. The source is a woman aged 30 to 39 in good health.

The chain uses TRBV4-1 and TRBJ2-6, with D hard to call. The CDR3 contains 16 residues. Germline CDR1 and CDR2: MGHRA and YSYEKL. V was pared by 2 bases and J by 0 bases, with 8 bases between. Here the CDR3 reads CASSQRFSSGANVLTF. CDR3 bases: TGCGCCAGCAGCCAAAGGTTCTCCTCTGGGGCCAACGTCCTGACTTTC.

This chain joins TRBV19 and TRBJ1-1; D unclear. Germline V gene data show CDR1 as LNHDA and CDR2 as SQIVND (reference sequence). V was pared by 8 bases and J by 10 bases, with 11 bases between. The CDR3 contains 10 residues. CDR3 nucleotides: TGTGCCAGTCACAGCGGTAGAGCTTTCTTT. Its protein is CASHSGRAFF. Variable domain in full (rest from reference TRBV19 and TRBJ1-1): DGGITQSPKYLFRKEGQNVTLSCEQNLNHDAMYWYRQDPGQGLRLIYYSQIVNDFQKGDIAEGYSVSREKKESFPLTVTSAQKNPTAFYLCASHSGRAFFGQGTRLTVV.

The chain employs TRBV11-3 and TRBJ2-1; 14 bases are shared with TRBD2. J gave up 5 bases and V 1 base, and 13 bases lay outside the gene matches. CDR3 length equals 20 residues. The germline CDR1 and CDR2 sequences are SGHNT and YENEEA. CDR3 residues: CASSLALLPGLAGADNEQFF. Written as DNA, the CDR3 is TGTGCCAGCAGCTTAGCGCTACTCCCGGGACTAGCGGGAGCCGACAATGAGCAGTTCTTC.

The rearrangement links TRBV10-3 to TRBJ1-5; D gene unclear. The CDR3 has 13 amino acids. Germline loops: CDR1 ENHRY, CDR2 SYGVKD. The V gene lost 0 bases and the J gene lost 6 bases, with 6 bases spanning the gap. This chain's CDR3 is CAISESNLQPQHF. CDR3 nucleotide sequence: TGTGCCATCAGTGAGTCGAATCTTCAGCCCCAGCATTTT.

Remarks on this clone: This sample also contains other DNA sequences that code for the same CDR3. The V gene is TRBV19, the J gene TRBJ2-1; no clear D. Germline V lookup: CDR1 LNHDA, CDR2 SQIVND (reference sequence). The CDR3 sequence is 15 residues long. Trimming stripped 4 bases from V and 0 bases from J, with 10 bases between. CDR3 amino acids: CASSSRPSSYNEQFF. CDR3 nucleotide sequence: TGTGCCAGTAGTAGTAGGCCTTCCTCCTACAATGAGCAGTTCTTC.

The chain employs TRBV27 and TRBJ2-7; no firm D call. The CDR3 covers 14 residues. V was clipped by 0 bases and J by 0 bases, with 6 bases between them. CDR1 is MNHEY and CDR2 is SMNVEV in the germline V gene (reference sequence). The CDR3: CASSLSRSSYEQYF. The CDR3 bases are TGTGCCAGCAGTTTATCTCGGAGCTCCTACGAGCAGTACTTC.

The chain is built from TRBV19 and TRBJ1-2; no clear D gene. The CDR3 consists of 12 residues. CDR1 and CDR2 from the germline V gene are LNHDA and SQIVND (reference sequence). Trimming pared 11 bases from V and 3 bases from J, leaving 13 bases between. CDR3 sequence: CAGGRADYGYTF. CDR3 nucleotide sequence: TGTGCCGGAGGACGGGCAGACTATGGCTACACCTTC.

J is TRBJ1-4 and V is TRBV7-9; no clear D. Between the trimmed V and J ends, which lost 4 bases and 10 bases, there was a span of 19 bases. This CDR3 has 15 amino acids. Germline-derived CDR1 and CDR2 are SEHNR and FQNEAQ (reference sequence). Written as DNA, the CDR3 is TGTGCCAGCAGCTCCCCAATAGGGATGAAGGGAAAACTGTTTTTT. Translation gives CASSSPIGMKGKLFF.

This chain links TRBV9 with TRBJ1-1, with no clear D. This CDR3 spans 14 amino acids. The ends were cut back, 0 bases at V and 2 bases at J, with 8 bases in the middle. Germline assignment: CDR1 SGDLS and CDR2 YYNGEE. CDR3 DNA sequence: TGTGCCAGCAGCGTAGATGGAGGCAACACTGAAGCTTTCTTT. This translates into CASSVDGGNTEAFF.

V and J are TRBV5-1 and TRBJ2-5; D gene uncertain. CDR3 length: 14 residues. Germline CDR1 and CDR2: SGHRS and YFSETQ. The V and J ends lost 2 bases and 3 bases respectively, with 11 bases between them. Here the CDR3 reads CASSFGRYEETQYF. DNA for the CDR3: TGCGCCAGCAGCTTCGGCAGGTATGAAGAGACCCAGTACTTC.

In DNA form, the CDR3 reads TGTGCCAGCAGTTCGATAAGAGCGGGAGGGCCTGGTGAGCAGTTCTTC. Translation gives CASSSIRAGGPGEQFF. The chain links TRBV28 to TRBJ2-1, with 10 bases fitting TRBD2. The CDR3 runs 16 residues. Per the germline V gene, CDR1 is MDHEN and CDR2 is SYDVKM. V lost 4 bases, J lost 9 bases, and 12 bases stayed unmatched.

The chain combines TRBV25-1 with TRBJ2-1; D is possibly TRBD2 (5 bases). The CDR3 totals 12 residues. Germline CDR1 MGHDK, CDR2 SYGVNS. Trimming cost V 4 bases and J 8 bases, with 9 bases left between them. CDR3: CASSAERDEQFF. In DNA, the CDR3 is TGTGCCAGCAGTGCCGAGAGGGATGAGCAGTTCTTC. Full variable domain (remainder filled in from reference TRBV25-1 and TRBJ2-1): EADIYQTPRYLVIGTGKKITLECSQTMGHDKMYWYQQDPGMELHLIHYSYGVNSTEKGDLSSESTVSRIRTEHFPLTLESARPSHTSQYLCASSAERDEQFFGPGTRLTVL.

This clone has only one observation. This sequence joins TRBV6-6 and TRBJ2-7; no definite D call. V lost 2 bases to trimming and J lost 5 bases, with 10 bases between them. CDR3 length: 13 amino acids. CDR1 MNHNY and CDR2 SVGAGI come from the germline V gene (reference sequence). The CDR3 DNA is TGTGCCAGCAGTTACGTACAAGTAAACGAGCAGTACTTC. As protein: CASSYVQVNEQYF.

The chain uses TRBV7-9 and TRBJ2-5, with D tentatively TRBD2 (5 bases). The J call is uncertain, as TRBJ2-7 better fits the DNA end. The CDR3 spans 13 residues. Germline CDR1 is SEHNR and CDR2 is FQNEAQ (reference sequence). CDR3 region: CASRTRDSYEQYF. CDR3 sequence (DNA): TGTGCCAGCCGAACTAGAGACTCCTACGAGCAGTACTTC.

Concerning this clone itself: The same CDR3 can be traced to other DNA sequences in this sample. The chain carries TRBV27 and TRBJ1-1; the D gene is possibly TRBD1 (5 bases). The CDR3 contains 12 residues. The V and J ends lost 5 bases and 4 bases respectively, with 8 bases between them. The germline V gene encodes CDR1 MNHEY and CDR2 SMNVEV (reference sequence). The CDR3 coding sequence is TGTGCCAGCAGTCGTGGGGGCACTGAAGCTTTCTTT. It encodes CASSRGGTEAFF.

The chain has TRBV27 and TRBJ2-7, with unresolved D. The CDR3 totals 12 residues. Germline loops: CDR1 MNHEY, CDR2 SMNVEV (reference sequence). V was shortened by 8 bases and J by 2 bases, with 10 bases between the two germline ends. The CDR3 DNA sequence: TGTGCCAGCCAAACCCATACCTACGAGCAGTACTTC. It encodes CASQTHTYEQYF.

This sequence joins TRBV4-1 and TRBJ1-1; tentative D call: TRBD1 (6 bases). Trimming stripped 3 bases from V and 0 bases from J, with 11 bases between. CDR3 length: 15 amino acids. Germline-derived CDR1 and CDR2 are MGHRA and YSYEKL. CDR3 sequence: CASSHRDTLNTEAFF. DNA for the CDR3: TGCGCCAGCAGCCATCGGGACACCTTGAACACTGAAGCTTTCTTT.

CDR3 DNA sequence: TGCGCCAGCAGCCAACGGCCAGGGCAGGAGACCCAGTACTTC. It encodes CASSQRPGQETQYF. The chain is built from TRBV4-3 and TRBJ2-5; the D gene is possibly TRBD1 (5 bases). The germline V and J ends were trimmed by 2 bases and 5 bases, with 12 bases remaining between them. CDR3 length: 14 amino acids. Per the germline V gene, CDR1 is LGHNA and CDR2 is YSLEER.

The chain recombines TRBV30 with TRBJ2-1; a weak D match, TRBD2 (5 bases). Trimming took off 3 bases at V and 7 bases at J, with 10 bases between the two ends. CDR3 length: 12 residues. Germline CDR1 is GTSNPN and CDR2 is SVGIG (reference sequence). The CDR3 nucleotides read TGTGCCTGGAGCTTACTAGGGAATGAGCAGTTCTTC. It translates to CAWSLLGNEQFF.

The chain has TRBV27 and TRBJ2-2; 7 bases line up with TRBD1. V was pared by 10 bases and J by 3 bases, with 17 bases of the junction left unmatched. The CDR3 is made up of 17 amino acids. Germline CDR1 is MNHEY and CDR2 is SMNVEV (reference sequence). CDR3 sequence reads: CATLRDSSSLYTGELFF. For the CDR3, the DNA is TGTGCCACCCTCCGGGACAGCTCATCCTTATACACCGGGGAGCTGTTTTTT.

The chain combines TRBV28 with TRBJ1-1; D uncertain. V was trimmed by 2 bases and J by 5 bases, leaving 9 bases between them. CDR1 and CDR2 from the germline V gene are MDHEN and SYDVKM. This CDR3 is built from 13 residues. In DNA, the CDR3 is TGTGCCAGCAGTTTACCGAGGGAAACTGAAGCTTTCTTT. As protein: CASSLPRETEAFF.

This clone was seen a single time. CDR3 amino acids: CSADNYGYTF. In nucleotides, the CDR3 is TGCAGTGCCGATAACTATGGCTACACCTTC. This chain uses TRBV20-1 with TRBJ1-2, with D unresolved. CDR1 and CDR2 from the germline V gene are DFQATT and SNEGSKA (reference sequence). The CDR3 is 10 amino acids. Between the trimmed V and J ends, which lost 6 bases and 1 base, there was a span of 3 bases.

This rearrangement joins TRBV11-3 to TRBJ2-3; 9 bases fit TRBD2. The CDR3 spans 16 residues. V was pared by 0 bases and J by 7 bases, with 8 bases of the junction left unmatched. CDR1 SGHNT and CDR2 YENEEA come from the germline V gene. The CDR3 loop reads CASSLDVAGGPNTQYF. CDR3 in DNA: TGTGCCAGCAGCTTAGATGTGGCGGGAGGGCCAAATACGCAGTATTTT. The full variable domain, its missing parts supplied by reference TRBV11-3 and TRBJ2-3, is EAGVVQSPRYKIIEKKQPVAFWCNPISGHNTLYWYLQNLGQGPELLIRYENEEAVDDSQLPKDRFSAERLKGVDSTLKIQPAELGDSAVYLCASSLDVAGGPNTQYFGPGTRLTVL.

As DNA, the CDR3 is TGCGCCAGCAGCCAAGCCCCCAAAAGAGGGAATGAGCAGTTCTTC. Translated, it gives CASSQAPKRGNEQFF. The chain combines TRBV4-1 with TRBJ2-1, with D possibly being TRBD2 (5 bases). This CDR3 contains 15 residues. The V and J ends lost 1 base and 7 bases respectively, with 14 bases between them. Germline V gene sequence: CDR1 MGHRA, CDR2 YSYEKL.

This chain joins TRBV5-4 and TRBJ2-5; TRBD2 might be the D (6 bases). Germline assignment: CDR1 SGHNT and CDR2 YYREEE (reference sequence). This CDR3 region has 15 residues. V was pared by 4 bases and J by 1 base, with 14 bases between. CDR3 region: CASSPRLAPQETQYF. In DNA form, the CDR3 reads TGTGCCAGCAGCCCAAGGCTAGCGCCCCAAGAGACCCAGTACTTC.

The CDR3 DNA follows: TGTGCCAGCAGTTTAGAAGACAGGGGGTTTGACTACACCTTC. This encodes CASSLEDRGFDYTF. The chain joins TRBV6-6 to TRBJ1-2; 9 nucleotides line up with TRBD1. Germline V gene data show CDR1 as MNHNY and CDR2 as SVGAGI (reference sequence). CDR3 length: 14 residues. V gave up 4 bases and J gave up 10 bases; unmatched junction bases: 10.

The sample holds one count of this clone. DNA of the CDR3: TGTGCCAGCAGCCTCCAGGGGGCCGGCTATGGCTACACCTTC. Its translation is CASSLQGAGYGYTF. The chain couples TRBV5-6 to TRBJ1-2; 8 bases are a match to TRBD1. The CDR3 is 14 amino acids. J was trimmed by 4 bases and V by 4 bases; bases with no gene match: 6. The germline gives CDR1 SGHDT, CDR2 YYEEEE.

The chain carries TRBV27 and TRBJ2-7; TRBD2 matches 10 bases. Germline V gene sequence: CDR1 MNHEY, CDR2 SMNVEV (reference sequence). This CDR3 spans 15 amino acids. Trimming took 5 bases from V and 4 from J; bases not matched to a gene: 8. The CDR3 spells CASSPSAGGLYEQYF. The CDR3 DNA reads as TGTGCCAGCAGTCCCTCAGCGGGAGGGCTGTACGAGCAGTACTTC.

This clone was counted once. This sequence joins TRBV6-5 and TRBJ2-7, with 10 bases lining up with TRBD2. The germline gives CDR1 MNHEY, CDR2 SVGAGI. The CDR3 totals 13 residues. Trimming cost V 6 bases and J 2 bases; bases outside gene matches: 1. This CDR3 is CASSLAGAYEQYF. For the CDR3, the DNA is TGTGCCAGCAGCCTAGCGGGGGCCTACGAGCAGTACTTC.